These 29 T cell receptor beta chains were sequenced from one sample in a study of blood T cell repertoires in COVID-19. Measured with immunoSEQ multiplex PCR; TCRdb has only the in-frame clones, and not every one. This table has fewer than 300,000 clones, 75% to 90% appearing once. The sample was PBMCs or T cells enriched from blood (not recorded which). These receptors originate from a young woman who had recovered from COVID-19.

The chain links TRBV7-9 to TRBJ2-1, with TRBD1 matching 7 bases. This CDR3 region has 13 residues. Germline trimming cut 6 bases from V and 10 bases from J; bases unmatched to any gene: 9. The germline V gene encodes CDR1 SEHNR and CDR2 FQNEAQ (reference sequence). The CDR3 DNA sequence: TGTGCCAGCAGTCGGAAGGGGGCAGGGGAGCAGTTCTTC. It specifies CASSRKGAGEQFF. Drawing the rest from reference TRBV7-9 and TRBJ2-1, the complete variable domain is DTGVSQNPRHKITKRGQNVTFRCDPISEHNRLYWYRQTLGQGPEFLTYFQNEAQLEKSRLLSDRFSAERPKGSFSTLEIQRTEQGDSAMYLCASSRKGAGEQFFGPGTRLTVL.

The rearrangement uses TRBV19 and TRBJ1-1; no reliable D call. The V end lost 5 bases, the J end lost 4 bases, and 8 bases lay between the germline ends. Per germline, CDR1 LNHDA and CDR2 SQIVND (reference sequence). The CDR3 spans 12 residues. CDR3 region: CASSEVGTEAFF. DNA for the CDR3: TGTGCCAGTAGTGAGGTAGGCACTGAAGCTTTCTTT.

The chain is built from TRBV3-1 (or the pseudogene TRBV3-2) and TRBJ1-2; no reliable D call. The CDR3 runs 16 residues. Germline lookup yields CDR1 LGHDT and CDR2 YNNKEL (reference sequence). V gave up 5 bases and J gave up 4 bases, with 20 bases separating them. The CDR3 DNA is TGTGCCAGCAGCTCATTCCCCGAGGTCGGAGGCTATGGCTACACCTTC. Its translation: CASSSFPEVGGYGYTF.

The V call is TRBV5-1, the J call TRBJ2-3, with 7 bases aligning to TRBD1. Germline assignment: CDR1 SGHRS and CDR2 YFSETQ. The CDR3 is 17 amino acids. V lost 3 bases to trimming and J lost 4 bases; unmatched junction nucleotides: 14. The CDR3 loop is CASSWPQGTANPDTQYF. The CDR3 nucleotides are TGCGCCAGCAGCTGGCCCCAGGGGACAGCTAACCCAGATACGCAGTATTTT.

This chain joins TRBV19 and TRBJ1-2; 9 bases map to TRBD1. J gave up 3 bases and V 3 bases, and 8 bases lay outside the gene matches. Germline-derived CDR1 and CDR2 are LNHDA and SQIVND (reference sequence). This CDR3 region has 16 residues. As DNA, the CDR3 is TGTGCCAGTAGTATGGTTGCGGGACAGGGCCACTATGGCTACACCTTC. Amino acids: CASSMVAGQGHYGYTF.

This chain joins TRBV5-4 and TRBJ1-5; TRBD1 agrees at 8 bases. Trimming cost V 2 bases and J 1 base; bases outside gene matches: 5. Germline lookup yields CDR1 SGHNT and CDR2 YYREEE (reference sequence). CDR3 length: 16 amino acids. The CDR3 DNA follows: TGTGCCAGCAGCTTCGGACAGGGAGGGAGCAATCAGCCCCAGCATTTT. Its protein is CASSFGQGGSNQPQHF.

This clone showed up just once. The V gene is TRBV19, the J gene TRBJ2-3, with TRBD1 identical over 9 bases. Germline V CDR1 and CDR2: LNHDA, SQIVND (reference sequence). Trimming at V came to 8 bases and at J to 1 base, leaving 7 bases not matched to a gene. This CDR3 comprises 15 residues. The CDR3, as DNA: TGTGCCAGTTCACTCCGGGACAGGGGCACAGATACGCAGTATTTT. It codes for CASSLRDRGTDTQYF.

The chain joins TRBV3-1 (or the pseudogene TRBV3-2) to TRBJ1-2; TRBD1 agrees at 8 bases. Germline V gives CDR1 LGHDT, CDR2 YNNKEL (reference sequence). V was pared by 4 bases and J by 2 bases, with 6 bases of the junction left unmatched. The CDR3 has 15 residues. CDR3 nucleotide sequence: TGTGCCAGCAGCCTCCTGGACAGGGAGAACTATGGCTACACCTTC. It is translated as CASSLLDRENYGYTF.

This clone turned up a few times. The V call is TRBV27, the J call TRBJ1-1; no definite D call. V was trimmed by 6 bases and J by 11 bases, leaving 19 bases between them. From germline, CDR1 is MNHEY and CDR2 SMNVEV (reference sequence). The CDR3 sequence is 13 residues long. CDR3: CASSPREGMRAFF. CDR3 bases: TGTGCCAGCAGCCCTCGGGAGGGAATGAGGGCTTTCTTT.

The CDR3 is CASSWTSGGAADTQYF. The DNA for the CDR3 is TGTGCCAGCAGCTGGACTAGCGGGGGGGCGGCAGATACGCAGTATTTT. This chain links TRBV5-4 with TRBJ2-3; 15 nucleotides line up with TRBD2. CDR1 is SGHNT and CDR2 is YYREEE in the germline V gene (reference sequence). V shed 3 bases, J shed 4 bases, and the junction held 3 bases outside the gene matches. The CDR3 has 16 amino acids.

This clone has just one count. This chain uses TRBV10-3 with TRBJ2-2, with D possibly TRBD2 on 6 matching bases. Germline V gene lookup returns CDR1 ENHRY and CDR2 SYGVKD. V was pared by 3 bases and J by 3 bases, with 20 bases between. The CDR3 is 18 amino acids. The CDR3 region has the DNA TGTGCCATCAGTGAATATGGCGGGGCCACGTCGTACACCGGGGAGCTGTTTTTT. Amino acids: CAISEYGGATSYTGELFF.

The chain joins TRBV28 to TRBJ2-7; 8 nucleotides align to TRBD1. Per germline, CDR1 MDHEN and CDR2 SYDVKM. This CDR3 has 14 residues. Trimming took 4 bases from V and 6 from J; bases not matched to a gene: 8. CDR3: CASSSPGQGREQYF. In DNA form, the CDR3 reads TGTGCCAGCAGTTCCCCCGGACAGGGTCGCGAGCAGTACTTC.

The DNA of the CDR3 is TGTGCCAGCAGCCTGGGCGGGGATGAGCAGTTCTTC. Amino acid sequence: CASSLGGDEQFF. V usage is TRBV12-3 or TRBV12-4 and J usage is TRBJ2-1, with a possible D match to TRBD2 (6 bases). There are 12 residues in the CDR3. Trimming removed 6 bases at V and 8 bases at J, with 11 bases between.

This clone came up a few times. The chain carries TRBV28 and TRBJ1-1, with D maybe TRBD1 (6 bases). The germline V and J ends were trimmed by 5 bases and 3 bases, with 19 bases remaining between them. The CDR3 sequence is 16 residues long. Germline V gene data show CDR1 as MDHEN and CDR2 as SYDVKM. The CDR3 reads CASSIQTGFRYTEAFF. The CDR3 DNA reads as TGTGCCAGCAGTATCCAAACAGGGTTTCGTTACACTGAAGCTTTCTTT.

The sample holds a few counts of this clone. The J gene is TRBJ2-3, the V gene TRBV7-8; 7 bases align to TRBD1. CDR3 size: 14 residues. V dropped 1 base and J dropped 6; count of bases not matched to a gene: 4. From germline, CDR1 is SGHVS and CDR2 FQNEAQ. CDR3 protein: CASSLGGGDDTQYF. The CDR3 DNA is TGTGCCAGCAGCTTAGGAGGGGGCGATGATACGCAGTATTTT.

Ten or more counts support this clone. The J gene is TRBJ2-3, the V gene TRBV6-4, with 11 bases fitting TRBD2. This CDR3 has 15 amino acids. Germline CDR1 is MRHNA and CDR2 is SNTAGT. The V gene end was trimmed by 0 bases and the J gene end by 4 bases; junction bases not matched to a gene: 0. The CDR3 region has the DNA TGTGCCAGCAGTGACTCTAGCGGGGGGGCAGATACGCAGTATTTT. This translates into CASSDSSGGADTQYF.

This sequence joins TRBV9 and TRBJ2-5; 7 bases are a match to TRBD1. Germline V gene data show CDR1 as SGDLS and CDR2 as YYNGEE. V trimming: 4 bases; J trimming: 6 bases; junction bases outside the gene matches: 6. CDR3 length: 13 amino acids. CDR3 DNA: TGTGCCAGCAGCTACAGGGGTGAACAGACCCAGTACTTC. The encoded protein is CASSYRGEQTQYF.

This chain uses TRBV7-8 with TRBJ1-3, with 7 positions matching TRBD1. V lost 2 bases to trimming and J lost 1 base; unmatched junction nucleotides: 2. The CDR3 extends over 15 amino acids. Germline loops: CDR1 SGHVS, CDR2 FQNEAQ. CDR3 nucleotide sequence: TGTGCCAGCAGCTTAAGGGGGCTATCTGGAAACACCATATATTTT. It specifies CASSLRGLSGNTIYF.

The J gene is TRBJ2-7, the V gene TRBV5-6; 7 bases fit TRBD2. CDR1 SGHDT and CDR2 YYEEEE come from the germline V gene. The CDR3 contains 13 residues. Trimming took 4 bases from V and 3 from J; bases not matched to a gene: 4. CDR3 region: CASSLGGFYEQYF. For the CDR3, the DNA is TGTGCCAGCAGCCTGGGAGGGTTCTACGAGCAGTACTTC.

V gene TRBV19 combines with J gene TRBJ1-6, with a weak D call TRBD1 (6 bases). CDR1 is LNHDA, CDR2 SQIVND, per germline (reference sequence). There are 15 residues in the CDR3. Trimming removed 10 bases from V and 2 bases from J, with 15 bases in between. The CDR3 sequence: CATHTGNAYNSPLHF. The CDR3 nucleotides read TGTGCCACCCACACAGGGAACGCCTATAATTCACCCCTCCACTTT.

The J gene is TRBJ1-1, the V gene TRBV30; weak D call: TRBD1 (6 bases). This CDR3 is built from 13 residues. Looked up from germline, CDR1 is GTSNPN and CDR2 is SVGIG (reference sequence). Here the CDR3 reads CARRQEENTEAFF. The CDR3, as DNA: TGTGCACGTCGACAGGAGGAGAACACTGAAGCTTTCTTT.

The chain employs TRBV7-2 and TRBJ1-2; 8 bases are a match to TRBD1. Germline CDR1 and CDR2: SGHTA and FQGNSA. V shed 1 base, J shed 7 bases, and the junction held 5 bases outside the gene matches. This CDR3 has 14 amino acids. The CDR3 is CASSLGQGASGYTF. CDR3 bases: TGTGCCAGCAGCTTAGGGCAGGGGGCCTCTGGCTACACCTTC. Filled out from reference TRBV7-2 and TRBJ1-2, the complete variable domain reads GAGVSQSPSNKVTEKGKDVELRCDPISGHTALYWYRQSLGQGLEFLIYFQGNSAPDKSGLPSDRFSAERTGGSVSTLTIQRTQQEDSAVYLCASSLGQGASGYTFGSGTRLTVV.

This rearrangement joins TRBV7-8 to TRBJ2-6; TRBD1 matches at 10 bases. Germline trimming cut 0 bases from V and 0 bases from J; bases unmatched to any gene: 5. Germline V gene lookup returns CDR1 SGHVS and CDR2 FQNEAQ. The CDR3 runs 19 residues. In DNA, the CDR3 is TGTGCCAGCAGCTTAGCCACGAGACAGGGGGCCTCTGGGGCCAACGTCCTGACTTTC. Translation gives CASSLATRQGASGANVLTF.

This chain uses TRBV9 with TRBJ2-5; maybe TRBD1 (6 bases). Trimming took off 0 bases at V and 2 bases at J, with 11 bases between the two ends. The CDR3 runs to 15 residues. Germline lookup yields CDR1 SGDLS and CDR2 YYNGEE. The chain's CDR3 is CASSVAPGTQETQYF. In nucleotides, the CDR3 is TGTGCCAGCAGCGTAGCTCCGGGGACACAAGAGACCCAGTACTTC.

CDR3 sequence (DNA): TGTGCCAGCAGAGAGTCAGGGGGCGCGTATGGCTACACCTTC. It is translated as CASRESGGAYGYTF. The genes are TRBV28 and TRBJ1-2; 8 nucleotides align to TRBD1. The CDR3 runs 14 residues. The V gene's germline CDR1 is MDHEN and CDR2 SYDVKM. V lost 6 bases, J lost 5 bases, and 8 bases stayed unmatched.

The chain combines TRBV28 with TRBJ1-2; 12 bases are shared with TRBD1. Per the germline V gene, CDR1 is MDHEN and CDR2 is SYDVKM. CDR3 length: 17 amino acids. The V and J ends lost 5 bases and 7 bases, in that order; junction bases with no gene match: 14. CDR3: CASSPPGQGAEDGGYTF. Written as DNA, the CDR3 is TGTGCCAGCAGTCCCCCGGGACAGGGGGCAGAGGATGGTGGCTACACCTTC.

This chain uses TRBV5-8 with TRBJ2-1, with 8 bases fitting TRBD1. J was trimmed by 4 bases and V by 0 bases; bases with no gene match: 9. The CDR3 extends over 17 amino acids. The germline V gene encodes CDR1 SGHTS and CDR2 YDEGEE. CDR3 region: CASSLVFGTGLYNEQFF. The CDR3 DNA reads TGTGCCAGCAGCTTGGTTTTTGGGACAGGCTTATACAATGAGCAGTTCTTC.

In its sample, this clone was seen a few times. The chain joins TRBV4-2 to TRBJ2-1; 9 nucleotides agree with TRBD1. Germline V lookup: CDR1 LGHNA, CDR2 YNFKEQ. The length of the CDR3 is 16 residues. J was trimmed by 5 bases and V by 2 bases; bases with no gene match: 7. As DNA, the CDR3 is TGTGCCAGCAGCCAAAGAGCGGGACAGGGCCACAATGAGCAGTTCTTC. Translated, it gives CASSQRAGQGHNEQFF.

The chain carries TRBV2 and TRBJ1-5, with D possibly being TRBD1 (5 bases). This CDR3 comprises 12 residues. Germline CDR1 reads SNHLY; CDR2 reads FYNNEI. Trimming removed 1 base at V and 9 bases at J, with 7 bases between. The CDR3, as DNA: TGTGCCAGCAGTGAAGAGGGGTGGCCCCAGCATTTT. Its protein is CASSEEGWPQHF.